This T cell receptor (beta chain) stems from a study of esophageal squamous cell carcinoma under preoperative chemotherapy (dated by TCRdb to the late 2010s). Background on the whole study: In the study, TCR repertoires were profiled in both peripheral blood T cells and tumor-infiltrating lymphocytes. Repertoires were compared between samples taken before and after paclitaxel-nedaplatin therapy. The study examined the effect of paclitaxel-nedaplatin chemotherapy on T-cell receptor repertoires in patients with esophageal squamous cell carcinoma. Roughly 5 patients with primary esophageal squamous cell carcinoma were included in the cohort.

Libraries were constructed by PCR. TCRdb records HiSeq X Ten as the sequencer. TCR repertoires were characterized by high-throughput sequencing. Using fastp at Q25 and MiXCR, TCRdb reprocessed the public reads and kept productive beta chains. Identical CDR3 proteins give one entry, which carries the most common genes and DNA. The sample table records around 34,000 distinct CDR3 sequences; around 49% of these occur just once. The ten most abundant clones make up more than 20% of the sample. What the time point label conveys for this sample: after preoperative PTX-NDP chemotherapy. Paclitaxel-nedaplatin was administered to patients as preoperative chemotherapy before surgery. This clonotype qualifies as medium-sized (0.01 to 0.1%). Its antigen is unknown. One base away there is no much larger clone; base qualities are not given. Overall study outcomes, separate from this receptor: The cohort was small, with only five patients with esophageal squamous cell carcinoma analyzed. After chemotherapy, peripheral T cells showed a significant rise in TCR diversity, whereas tumor-infiltrating lymphocytes did not. Post-treatment tumor-infiltrating lymphocytes appeared to be derived in part from peripheral T cells migrating into the tumor, rather than solely from local clonal changes. Clonotype frequencies shifted immediately and substantially under paclitaxel-nedaplatin therapy, and abundant clones were more likely to contract than to amplify.

The clonotype comes from a human donor with esophageal squamous cell carcinoma. The donor label of this sample is uncertain. Sampling was done from a patient given preoperative chemotherapy.

The CDR3 region has the sequence CASSRAGSGDTQYF. The DNA sequence reads TGTGCCAGCAGCCGAGCGGGTAGTGGAGATACGCAGTATTTT. The receptor chain draws on TRBV7-2 and TRBJ2-3, and possibly TRBD2, on 6 matching bases. Taken from cysteine to phenylalanine, the CDR3 has 14 residues. Solely the CDR3 DNA is kept, with 42 bases framed from the first base. CDR1 is given as SGHTA and CDR2 as FQGNSA, both from the germline V gene. The V and J ends are trimmed by 5 bases and 5 bases, leaving 14 bases between them.